The rows below give T cell receptor beta chains drawn from one sample of a study of blood T cells in healthy people across ages. TCRdb re-derived calls from the 5' RACE reads in MiXCR, one entry per CDR3 protein. This table has some 880,000 distinct CDR3 sequences, under 40% appearing once. The material sequenced was blood. These TCRs come from a man aged 18 to 29 in good health. Each CDR3 is given with its conserved first and last residue. A D gene is named only where the DNA matches it firmly. Part of the rows lack a size; the others show once, few, many or a class for expanded clones.

clone size | J gene | D gene | V gene | CDR3 DNA | CDR3 protein
NA | TRBJ2-3 | NA | TRBV20-1 | TGCAGTGATCTTAGCACAGATACGCAGTATTTT | CSDLSTDTQYF
NA | TRBJ1-1 | NA | TRBV7-8 | TGTGCCAGCAGCTCCGCCTGGACAAGGACCCACACTGAAGCTTTCTTT | CASSSAWTRTHTEAFF
once | TRBJ2-1 | NA | TRBV20-1 | TGCAGTGCTGCCCCGAGGAATGGTGAGCAGTTCTTC | CSAAPRNGEQFF
few | TRBJ1-1 | NA | TRBV6-1 | TGTGCCAGCAGTGTAGTTCTACCGAACACTGAAGCTTTCTTT | CASSVVLPNTEAFF
NA | TRBJ1-1 | NA | TRBV6-2/TRBV6-3 | TGTGCCAGCAGTTGGAGTAGTAGGCAGCAGAACACTGAAGCTTTCTTT | CASSWSSRQQNTEAFF
few | TRBJ2-7 | NA | TRBV10-3 | TGTGCCATCAGTGAAACCTCTAGGGCCTCCTACAATGAGCAGTACTTC | CAISETSRASYNEQYF
few | TRBJ2-5 | NA | TRBV10-3 | TGTGCCATCAGTGAGTCGACTCCCGTAAGGCAAGAGACCCAGTACTTC | CAISESTPVRQETQYF
many | TRBJ2-1 | NA | TRBV6-5 | TGTGCCAGCGGGGTCAATGAGCAGTTCTTC | CASGVNEQFF
NA | TRBJ2-7 | NA | TRBV10-3 | TGTGCCATCAGTGAGTCGGGACACAATGAGCAGTACTTC | CAISESGHNEQYF
few | TRBJ2-1 | TRBD2 | TRBV5-5 | TGTGCCAGCAGCTTGGTCGCTAGCGGATTCAGAAATGAGCAGTTCTTC | CASSLVASGFRNEQFF
NA | TRBJ1-1 | NA | TRBV7-9 | TGTACCAGCAGCTTCGGGTTGGGACCAAACACTGAAGCTTTCTTT | CTSSFGLGPNTEAFF
few | TRBJ2-3 | NA | TRBV6-5 | TGTGCCAGCAGTTATGGGCAATTTGCTAGCACAGATACGCAGTATTTT | CASSYGQFASTDTQYF
few | TRBJ2-7 | TRBD2 | TRBV7-9 | TGTGCCAGCAGCTTAGCGGGACTAGCGGGGGCCGTTTCCTACGAGCAGTACTTC | CASSLAGLAGAVSYEQYF
NA | TRBJ2-7 | NA | TRBV7-8 | TGTGCCAGCAGCTCCGCGTACTACGAGCAGTACTTC | CASSSAYYEQYF
NA | TRBJ2-5 | TRBD2 | TRBV3-1 | TGTGCCAGCAGATTTCTAGCGGGAGTGAGAGAGACCCAGTACTTC | CASRFLAGVRETQYF
few | TRBJ2-7 | NA | TRBV27 | TGTGCCAGCAGTCCTAGACAGGTTTCCTACGAGCAGTACTTC | CASSPRQVSYEQYF
NA | TRBJ2-1 | NA | TRBV10-3 | TGTGCCATCAAGGGGGACCGCGGCTCCTACAATGAGCAGTTCTTC | CAIKGDRGSYNEQFF
NA | TRBJ1-4 | TRBD1 | TRBV11-2 | TGTGCCAGCAGCTCCTCGAAGGGGGCTGGTAATGAAAAACTGTTTTTT | CASSSSKGAGNEKLFF
few | TRBJ1-4 | NA | TRBV25-1 | TGTGCCAGCAGTGAATTAACTAATGAAAAACTGTTTTTT | CASSELTNEKLFF
NA | TRBJ2-1 | TRBD2 | TRBV9 | TGTGCCAGCAGCGGCCCCGGGGGGGCTAAAAATGAGCAGTTCTTC | CASSGPGGAKNEQFF
NA | TRBJ2-7 | NA | TRBV28 | TGTGCCAGCAGTCCACTCGATGAGGTCCACGAGCAGTACTTC | CASSPLDEVHEQYF
few | TRBJ1-1 | NA | TRBV5-1 | TGCGCCAGCAGCTTAGGTCGGACTGTACTGAACACTGAAGCTTTCTTT | CASSLGRTVLNTEAFF
few | TRBJ1-6 | TRBD1 | TRBV12-3/TRBV12-4 | TGTGCCACCACAGGGGGAAATTCACCCCTCCACTTT | CATTGGNSPLHF
NA | TRBJ1-5 | TRBD1 | TRBV6-2/TRBV6-3 | TGTGCCAGCAGTTCCCCCGGGACAGGGGCCAGTCAGCCCCAGCATTTT | CASSSPGTGASQPQHF
few | TRBJ1-2 | NA | TRBV12-3/TRBV12-4 | TGTGCCAGCAGTACGGGGACAACTAACTATGGCTACACCTTC | CASSTGTTNYGYTF
many | TRBJ2-3 | TRBD2 | TRBV29-1 | TGCAGCGTTGATCTCCGCGGGGGGGAACCAAGCACAGATACGCAGTATTTT | CSVDLRGGEPSTDTQYF
NA | TRBJ2-1 | NA | TRBV11-2 | TGTGCCAGCAGCTTAGATATGTCCGTCTCCTACAATGAGCAGTTCTTC | CASSLDMSVSYNEQFF
NA | TRBJ1-2 | TRBD1 | TRBV27 | TGTGCCAGCTGCTCGGGACAGGCTGATCGCAACTATGGCTACACCTTC | CASCSGQADRNYGYTF